These T cell receptor beta chains were read from a single sample in a study of Ad26.COV2.S vaccination and SARS-CoV-2 variants. The repertoire was sequenced with immunoSEQ multiplex PCR; TCRdb's copy has only in-frame clones and lacks some. The sample consists of 120,000 to 150,000 clones, 86% of them appearing once. The sequencing used peripheral blood, collected after recovery from COVID-19. All receptors derive from a human donor who had recovered from COVID-19. CDR3s include the opening cysteine and the closing phenylalanine or tryptophan. The D gene is left open where the match is weak. Rows give clone size only sometimes, using once, few, many, or a class for an expanded clone.

CDR3	DNA	V	J	D	size
CASSQEGGSGVPGDTQYF	TGCGCCAGCAGCCAAGAAGGAGGTAGCGGGGTCCCGGGAGATACGCAGTATTTT	TRBV4-1	TRBJ2-3	TRBD2	NA
CASSLFGRVSQDEQFF	TGTGCCAGCAGCTTATTTGGCAGGGTCTCTCAAGATGAGCAGTTCTTC	TRBV7-9	TRBJ2-1	NA	NA
CASSLGRISGANVLTF	TGTGCCAGCAGCCTAGGGAGGATCTCTGGGGCCAACGTCCTGACTTTC	TRBV9	TRBJ2-6	NA	NA
CASSRDGFTGELFF	TGTGCCAGCAGTAGGGACGGGTTCACCGGGGAGCTGTTTTTT	TRBV7-9	TRBJ2-2	NA	once
CASNLDRGRVETQYF	TGTGCCAGCAACCTGGACAGGGGTAGGGTAGAGACCCAGTACTTC	TRBV2	TRBJ2-5	TRBD1	NA
CASSSSRFFEQYF	TGTGCCAGCAGTTCGAGTAGGTTCTTCGAGCAGTACTTC	TRBV6-5	TRBJ2-7	NA	NA
CASSLANAGRTDTQYF	TGTGCCAGCAGCTTAGCGAACGCGGGGCGCACAGATACGCAGTATTTT	TRBV7-6	TRBJ2-3	NA	NA
CASTTGGGTEAFF	TGTGCCAGCACTACAGGGGGGGGGACTGAAGCTTTCTTT	TRBV28	TRBJ1-1	TRBD1	NA
CASALGGLRYEQYF	TGTGCCAGCGCCCTGGGGGGATTAAGATACGAGCAGTACTTC	TRBV27	TRBJ2-7	NA	NA
CASTYWPGPEGNTEAFF	TGTGCCAGCACCTACTGGCCGGGACCCGAGGGTAACACTGAAGCTTTCTTT	TRBV7-9	TRBJ1-1	NA	few
CASSSYRGQNYGYTF	TGTGCCAGCAGCTCTTACAGGGGACAGAACTATGGCTACACCTTC	TRBV7-2	TRBJ1-2	TRBD1	NA
CASSLDLVLYEQYF	TGTGCCAGCAGCTTAGACCTTGTCCTCTACGAGCAGTACTTC	TRBV7-9	TRBJ2-7	NA	NA
CASSSRQGPNSPLHF	TGTGCCAGCAGTTCACGACAGGGCCCTAATTCACCCCTCCACTTT	TRBV6-5	TRBJ1-6	TRBD1	once
CASSQDRGGYGYTF	TGCGCCAGCAGCCAAGATCGAGGGGGCTATGGCTACACCTTC	TRBV4-3	TRBJ1-2	NA	NA
CASSYNRGSEAFF	TGTGCCAGCAGTTATAACAGGGGCTCTGAAGCTTTCTTT	TRBV6-2/TRBV6-3	TRBJ1-1	TRBD1	NA
CASSPTGPGEKLFF	TGTGCCAGCAGCCCGACAGGGCCTGGGGAGAAACTGTTTTTT	TRBV7-2	TRBJ1-4	TRBD1	NA
CASSSLRVGGTYYEQYF	TGTGCCAGCAGTTCATTGCGGGTAGGGGGAACTTACTACGAGCAGTACTTC	TRBV28	TRBJ2-7	NA	NA
CASSPLGTGGSNEQFF	TGTGCCAGCAGTCCGCTAGGGACAGGGGGGAGCAATGAGCAGTTCTTC	TRBV28	TRBJ2-1	TRBD1	NA
CASSYEGQENSPLHF	TGTGCCAGCAGTTACGAGGGACAGGAGAATTCACCCCTCCACTTT	TRBV6-5	TRBJ1-6	TRBD1	NA
CATRYSRTNEKLFF	TGTGCCACCAGGTACAGTCGAACTAATGAAAAACTGTTTTTT	TRBV15	TRBJ1-4	NA	few
CASSFQETQYF	TGTGCCAGCAGCTTTCAAGAGACCCAGTACTTC	TRBV13	TRBJ2-5	NA	few
CASSLAGSTDTQYF	TGTGCCAGCAGCTTAGCGGGAAGCACAGATACGCAGTATTTT	TRBV7-9	TRBJ2-3	NA	once
CASTLTGFLEQYF	TGTGCCAGCACTTTAACAGGGTTCCTCGAGCAGTACTTC	TRBV28	TRBJ2-7	NA	once
CASSQGSSTDTQYF	TGTGCCAGCAGCCAAGGGAGCAGCACAGATACGCAGTATTTT	TRBV3-1/TRBV3-2	TRBJ2-3	NA	NA
CASSLAEISGANVLTF	TGTGCCAGCAGTTTGGCCGAAATCTCTGGGGCCAACGTCCTGACTTTC	TRBV28	TRBJ2-6	NA	NA
CASSQTSGGHYNEQFF	TGCGCCAGCAGCCAGACTAGCGGGGGACATTACAATGAGCAGTTCTTC	TRBV5-1	TRBJ2-1	TRBD2	NA
CASSLVAGGADTQYF	TGTGCCAGCAGCTTAGTGGCGGGGGGGGCCGATACCCAGTACTTC	TRBV7-2	TRBJ2-5	TRBD2	NA
CASSARLQFQPQHF	TGTGCCAGCAGCGCTCGACTCCAGTTTCAGCCCCAGCATTTT	TRBV5-5	TRBJ1-5	NA	NA
CASSFYQGEGNTIYF	TGTGCCAGCAGCTTCTACCAGGGGGAAGGAAACACCATATATTTT	TRBV7-9	TRBJ1-3	TRBD1	NA
CASTKRGDRDRVTDTQYF	TGTGCCAGTACCAAACGAGGCGACCGGGACAGGGTTACAGATACGCAGTATTTT	TRBV19	TRBJ2-3	TRBD1	once
CATSRKTHPYEQYF	TGTGCCACCAGCAGGAAGACACATCCCTACGAGCAGTACTTC	TRBV15	TRBJ2-7	NA	NA
CASSATGSAWEKLFF	TGTGCCAGCAGTGCTACAGGGTCGGCGTGGGAAAAACTGTTTTTT	TRBV28	TRBJ1-4	NA	NA
CASSLAGGRNEQYF	TGTGCCAGCAGTCTAGCGGGGGGGCGCAACGAGCAGTACTTC	TRBV6-5	TRBJ2-7	TRBD2	NA
CASSLVTGYEQYF	TGTGCCAGCAGCTTGGTAACAGGGTACGAGCAGTACTTC	TRBV7-6	TRBJ2-7	NA	NA
CASSPRTFSGNTIYF	TGCGCCAGCAGTCCCCGGACGTTCTCTGGAAACACCATATATTTT	TRBV4-3	TRBJ1-3	NA	NA
CASRKTGFNYGYTF	TGTGCCAGCAGGAAGACAGGATTTAACTATGGCTACACCTTC	TRBV25-1	TRBJ1-2	NA	NA
CAWSYAGGLYEQFF	TGTGCCTGGAGTTATGCGGGGGGCCTTTATGAGCAGTTCTTC	TRBV30	TRBJ2-1	TRBD2	NA
CAWSVSDKENYGQYF	TGTGCCTGGAGTGTCTCGGATAAAGAGAACTACGGGCAGTACTTC	TRBV30	TRBJ2-7	NA	NA
CASSLGGGPGANVLTF	TGTGCCAGCAGTTTGGGAGGGGGGCCTGGGGCCAACGTCCTGACTTTC	TRBV28	TRBJ2-6	NA	NA
CATSAGGQAGSYGYTF	TGTGCCACCAGCGCGGGCGGACAGGCGGGATCCTATGGCTACACCTTC	TRBV15	TRBJ1-2	TRBD1	NA
CASSPPSTRGRFSEQYF	TGTGCCAGCTCACCACCCTCGACCAGGGGGCGGTTTAGCGAGCAGTACTTC	TRBV18	TRBJ2-7	TRBD1	NA
CAWTRQGTTEAFF	TGTGCCTGGACCAGACAGGGTACCACTGAAGCTTTCTTT	TRBV30	TRBJ1-1	TRBD1	NA
CASRTDNSPLHF	TGTGCCAGCAGGACGGATAATTCACCCCTCCACTTT	TRBV7-2	TRBJ1-6	NA	once
CASSLEALAGGYNEQFF	TGTGCCAGCAGCTTAGAGGCCCTAGCGGGGGGTTACAATGAGCAGTTCTTC	TRBV7-2	TRBJ2-1	TRBD2	NA
CASSQVQGYSPLHF	TGTGCCAGCAGCCAAGTCCAGGGCTATTCACCCCTCCACTTT	TRBV14	TRBJ1-6	NA	NA
CASSETGSTNYGYTF	TGTGCCAGCAGTGAAACAGGGTCGACTAACTATGGCTACACCTTC	TRBV6-1	TRBJ1-2	NA	NA
CASSPMVRSARPANTGELFF	TGTGCCAGCAGCCCGATGGTGCGATCGGCGAGACCTGCGAACACCGGGGAGCTGTTTTTT	TRBV3-1/TRBV3-2	TRBJ2-2	NA	NA
CASSLGASPTDTQYF	TGTGCCAGCAGCTTAGGTGCCAGCCCCACAGATACGCAGTATTTT	TRBV5-5	TRBJ2-3	NA	NA
CASSFVPTDRGRNF	TGCGCCAGCAGCTTCGTTCCCACTGACAGGGGGCGGAACTTC	TRBV4-1	TRBJ2-7	TRBD1	NA
CAITLEGYEQYF	TGTGCCATAACCCTGGAGGGGTACGAGCAGTACTTC	TRBV2	TRBJ2-7	NA	NA
CASSFWGGELFF	TGTGCCAGCAGTTTTTGGGGAGGGGAGCTGTTTTTT	TRBV27	TRBJ2-2	NA	NA
CASSQDPNRSNTEAFF	TGCGCCAGCAGCCAAGATCCAAACCGATCGAACACTGAAGCTTTCTTT	TRBV4-1	TRBJ1-1	NA	once
CASSQSGVGVEAFF	TGCGCCAGCAGTCAATCGGGGGTAGGGGTAGAAGCTTTCTTT	TRBV23-1	TRBJ1-1	NA	NA
CASRGQTNYSYTF	TGTGCCAGCAGAGGACAGACAAACTATAGCTACACCTTC	TRBV6-5	TRBJ1-2	NA	NA
CASSPLVRPTYNEQFF	TGTGCCAGCAGCCCGCTGGTGAGACCTACCTACAATGAGCAGTTCTTC	TRBV4-2	TRBJ2-1	NA	NA